Given below is one T cell receptor (beta chain) in context. The table came from immunoSEQ multiplex PCR; TCRdb's copy has only in-frame clones and leaves some out. This table has 90,000 to 120,000 clones, almost 85% appearing once. The data originate from a study of blood T cell repertoires in COVID-19. The CDR3 sequence is 14 residues long. Germline CDR1 is SNHLY and CDR2 is FYNNEI. The V and J ends lost 8 bases and 0 bases respectively, with 13 bases between them. Material for sequencing was peripheral blood. The source of this sequence is a human donor in a cohort sampled during active COVID-19. This chain joins TRBV2 and TRBJ1-2, with TRBD1 as a possible D gene (5 bases). CDR3 region: CASANRQTNYGYTF. In DNA form, the CDR3 reads TGTGCCAGCGCAAACCGACAGACTAACTATGGCTACACCTTC.